The 14 T cell receptor beta chains given below trace back to one sample, sequenced in a study of blood T cell repertoires in COVID-19. Some clones are missing from TCRdb's copy, which holds only in-frame ones; the method was immunoSEQ multiplex PCR. The sample carries around 290,000 clones, more than 75% recorded once. Material: PBMCs or T cells enriched from blood (not recorded which). The receptors shown here come from a woman aged 60-75 years in a cohort exposed to, infected with or recovered from COVID-19 (not recorded which).

The J gene is TRBJ1-2, the V gene TRBV19; unclear D gene. The CDR3 runs 12 residues. Germline V gene sequence: CDR1 LNHDA, CDR2 SQIVND (reference sequence). V was cut by 1 base and J by 12 bases, with 12 bases left in between. In DNA form, the CDR3 reads TGTGCCAGTAGTATAGGGGAAGGGAGTAACACCTTC. It is translated as CASSIGEGSNTF.

The rearrangement links TRBV10-1 to TRBJ2-7, with D possibly TRBD1 on 5 matching bases. The germline V gene has CDR1 WNHNN and CDR2 SYGVQD (reference sequence). Trimming stripped 4 bases from V and 3 bases from J, with 13 bases between. There are 14 residues in the CDR3. The CDR3 coding sequence is TGCGCCAGCAGTGCAGGGATTAGAGACTACGAGCAGTACTTC. It specifies CASSAGIRDYEQYF.

The CDR3: CASRDTGTNQPQHF. The CDR3 nucleotides read TGTGCCAGCAGGGATACAGGGACAAATCAGCCCCAGCATTTT. The chain carries TRBV6-5 and TRBJ1-5, with D possibly TRBD1 on 6 matching bases. Per germline, CDR1 MNHEY and CDR2 SVGAGI. This CDR3 comprises 14 residues. Between the trimmed V and J ends, which lost 6 bases and 4 bases, there was a span of 13 bases.

The chain combines TRBV11-2 with TRBJ2-1, with D hard to call. This CDR3 comprises 15 residues. Deletions cut 5 bases from V and 0 bases from J, with 11 bases between. CDR1 and CDR2 from the germline V gene are SGHAT and FQNNGV. In DNA form, the CDR3 reads TGTGCCAGCAGCCCTAATACTGGCTCCTACAATGAGCAGTTCTTC. Translation gives CASSPNTGSYNEQFF.

The V call is TRBV5-1, the J call TRBJ2-2; 9 positions match TRBD1. This CDR3 has 16 residues. Germline-derived CDR1 and CDR2 are SGHRS and YFSETQ. The V segment lost 1 base and the J segment 3 bases; nucleotides outside the gene matches: 4. CDR3 sequence reads: CASSLRRTGDTGELFF. In DNA form, the CDR3 reads TGCGCCAGCAGCTTGCGTCGGACAGGGGACACCGGGGAGCTGTTTTTT.

The chain is built from TRBV9 and TRBJ2-3; a weak D match, TRBD1 (5 bases). Germline CDR1 and CDR2: SGDLS and YYNGEE. This CDR3 is built from 13 residues. Trimming took off 2 bases at V and 4 bases at J, with 8 bases between the two ends. This CDR3 reads CASSVRQSDTQYF. Written as DNA, the CDR3 is TGTGCCAGCAGCGTTAGACAGTCAGATACGCAGTATTTT.

This chain links TRBV27 with TRBJ1-2; D gene unclear. The CDR3 spans 15 residues. Trimming took off 4 bases at V and 4 bases at J, with 16 bases between the two ends. Germline values: CDR1 MNHEY, CDR2 SMNVEV (reference sequence). The CDR3 coding sequence is TGTGCCAGCAGTTCCTTTGAGACTCTACCCTATGGCTACACCTTC. Its translation is CASSSFETLPYGYTF.

This clone turned up a few times. This chain connects TRBV19 to TRBJ1-4; tentatively, D is TRBD1 (5 bases). The CDR3 is made up of 14 amino acids. Looked up from germline, CDR1 is LNHDA and CDR2 is SQIVND (reference sequence). V gave up 10 bases and J gave up 0 bases, with 12 bases separating them. The CDR3 nucleotides are TGTGCCACCCGCCACAGGTCAACTAATGAAAAACTGTTTTTT. This translates into CATRHRSTNEKLFF.

The chain uses TRBV10-2 and TRBJ2-5, with TRBD2 matching over 7 bases. CDR1 is WSHSY and CDR2 is SAAADI in the germline V gene. This CDR3 contains 14 residues. V was pared by 6 bases and J by 2 bases, with 6 bases of the junction left unmatched. The CDR3 DNA reads as TGCGCCAGCAGGTGGACTAGTCCGCAAGAGACCCAGTACTTC. Protein sequence: CASRWTSPQETQYF.

The V gene is TRBV9, the J gene TRBJ2-3; 10 bases line up with TRBD2. There are 16 residues in the CDR3. Trimming took 0 bases from V and 1 from J; bases not matched to a gene: 2. The V gene's germline CDR1 is SGDLS and CDR2 YYNGEE. The CDR3 sequence is CASSVGGTSGTDTQYF. In DNA form, the CDR3 reads TGTGCCAGCAGCGTAGGAGGGACTAGCGGCACAGATACGCAGTATTTT.

This clone was detected a few times. The gene calls are TRBV4-1 and TRBJ2-7, with D perhaps matching TRBD1 (5 bases). Germline loops: CDR1 MGHRA, CDR2 YSYEKL. The ends were cut back, 0 bases at V and 3 bases at J, with 15 bases in the middle. CDR3 length: 16 amino acids. The CDR3 bases are TGCGCCAGCAGCCAAGACCAAGCCCAGACAGACTACGAGCAGTACTTC. Translating it yields CASSQDQAQTDYEQYF.

This chain links TRBV27 with TRBJ2-7, with 7 bases lining up with TRBD2. V lost 4 bases, J lost 0 bases, and 6 bases stayed unmatched. Germline lookup yields CDR1 MNHEY and CDR2 SMNVEV (reference sequence). The CDR3 loop spans 15 amino acids. For the CDR3, the DNA is TGTGCCAGCAGTTCTAGCGGTAAGAGCTCCTACGAGCAGTACTTC. Translating gives CASSSSGKSSYEQYF.

The V gene is TRBV21-1, the J gene TRBJ2-1; the D call in the table, TRBD2, was not verified against the DNA. TRBV21-1 is classified as a pseudogene. This CDR3 comprises 14 residues. CDR3 in amino acids: CARMGTSGRYEQFF. The CDR3 DNA follows: TGTGCCAGAATGGGGACTAGCGGGAGATATGAGCAGTTCTTC.

The gene calls are TRBV28 and TRBJ1-5; D unresolved. This CDR3 is 16 amino acids long. Trimming shortened V by 3 bases and J by 2 bases, and 14 bases separated the two germline ends. Germline V lookup: CDR1 MDHEN, CDR2 SYDVKM. DNA for the CDR3: TGTGCCAGCAGTTTCCCGGGTAGTAGGCGCAATCAGCCCCAGCATTTT. It specifies CASSFPGSRRNQPQHF.